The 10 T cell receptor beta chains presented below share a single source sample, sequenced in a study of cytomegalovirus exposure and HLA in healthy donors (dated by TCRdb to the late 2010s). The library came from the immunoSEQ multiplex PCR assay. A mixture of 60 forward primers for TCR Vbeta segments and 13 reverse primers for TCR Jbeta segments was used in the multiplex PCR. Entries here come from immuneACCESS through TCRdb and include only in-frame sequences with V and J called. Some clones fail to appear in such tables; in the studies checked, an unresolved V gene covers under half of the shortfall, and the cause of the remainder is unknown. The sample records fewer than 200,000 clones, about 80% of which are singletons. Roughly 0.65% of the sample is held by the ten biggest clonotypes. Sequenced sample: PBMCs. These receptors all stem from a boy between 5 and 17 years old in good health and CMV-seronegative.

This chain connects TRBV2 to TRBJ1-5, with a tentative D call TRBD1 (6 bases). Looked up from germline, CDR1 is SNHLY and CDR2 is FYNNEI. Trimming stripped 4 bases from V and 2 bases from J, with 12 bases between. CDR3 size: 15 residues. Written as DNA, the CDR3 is TGTGCCAGCAGTGTCCTAGGGGGAGGCAATCAGCCCCAGCATTTT. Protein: CASSVLGGGNQPQHF.

CDR3 sequence reads: CASSTGQSNPGNTIYF. The DNA of the CDR3 is TGCGCCAGCAGCACCGGACAGTCTAACCCTGGAAACACCATATATTTT. V is TRBV5-1 and J is TRBJ1-3; possible D gene TRBD1, 6 bases. Deletions cut 4 bases from V and 2 bases from J, with 16 bases between. This CDR3 region has 16 residues. Germline lookup yields CDR1 SGHRS and CDR2 YFSETQ. The full variable domain, its missing parts supplied by reference TRBV5-1 and TRBJ1-3, is KAGVTQTPRYLIKTRGQQVTLSCSPISGHRSVSWYQQTPGQGLQFLFEYFSETQRNKGNFPGRFSGRQFSNSRSEMNVSTLELGDSALYLCASSTGQSNPGNTIYFGEGSWLTVV.

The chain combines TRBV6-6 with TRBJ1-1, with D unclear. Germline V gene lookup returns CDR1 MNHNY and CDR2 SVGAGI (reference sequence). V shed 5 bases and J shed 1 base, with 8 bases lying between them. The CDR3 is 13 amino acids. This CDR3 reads CASSARQNTEAFF. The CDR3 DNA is TGTGCCAGCAGTGCGAGACAGAACACTGAAGCTTTCTTT.

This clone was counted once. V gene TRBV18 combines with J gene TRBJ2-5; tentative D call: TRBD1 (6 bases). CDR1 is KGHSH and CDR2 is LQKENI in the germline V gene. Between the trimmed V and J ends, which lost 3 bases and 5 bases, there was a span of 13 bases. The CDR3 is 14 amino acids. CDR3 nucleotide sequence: TGTGCCAGCTCACCCGTACAGGGTGGGGAGACCCAGTACTTC. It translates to CASSPVQGGETQYF.

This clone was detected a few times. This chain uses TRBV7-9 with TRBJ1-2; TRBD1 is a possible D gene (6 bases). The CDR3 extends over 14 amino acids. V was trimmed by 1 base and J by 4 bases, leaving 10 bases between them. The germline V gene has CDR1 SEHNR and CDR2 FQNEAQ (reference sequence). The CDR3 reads CASSLGGPSYGYTF. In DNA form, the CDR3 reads TGTGCCAGCAGCTTAGGGGGGCCCAGCTATGGCTACACCTTC.

The CDR3 region is CASSLVSRSYEQYF. The DNA of the CDR3 is TGTGCCAGCAGCTTAGTGTCCAGGTCCTACGAGCAGTACTTC. The chain employs TRBV7-2 and TRBJ2-7; no clear D. This CDR3 region has 14 residues. Trimming pared 1 base from V and 1 base from J, leaving 8 bases between. Looked up from germline, CDR1 is SGHTA and CDR2 is FQGNSA.

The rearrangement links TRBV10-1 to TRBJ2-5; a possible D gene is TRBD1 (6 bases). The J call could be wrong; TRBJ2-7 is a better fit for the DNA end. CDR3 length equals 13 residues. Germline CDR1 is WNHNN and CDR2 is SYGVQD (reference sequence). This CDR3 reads CATGTLSSYEQYF. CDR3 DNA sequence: TGCGCCACGGGGACACTAAGCTCCTACGAGCAGTACTTC.

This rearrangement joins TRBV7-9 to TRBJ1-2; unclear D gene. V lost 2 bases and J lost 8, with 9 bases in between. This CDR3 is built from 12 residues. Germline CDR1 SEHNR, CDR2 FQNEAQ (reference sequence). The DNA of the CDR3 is TGTGCCAGCAGCTTATCAACAACGGGCTACACCTTC. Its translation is CASSLSTTGYTF. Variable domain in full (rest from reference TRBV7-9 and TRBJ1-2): DTGVSQNPRHKITKRGQNVTFRCDPISEHNRLYWYRQTLGQGPEFLTYFQNEAQLEKSRLLSDRFSAERPKGSFSTLEIQRTEQGDSAMYLCASSLSTTGYTFGSGTRLTVV.

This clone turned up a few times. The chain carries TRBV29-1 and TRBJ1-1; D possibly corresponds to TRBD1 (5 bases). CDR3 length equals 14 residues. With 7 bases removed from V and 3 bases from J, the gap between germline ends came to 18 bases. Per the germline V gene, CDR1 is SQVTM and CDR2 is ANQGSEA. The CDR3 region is CSAREGGAHTEAFF. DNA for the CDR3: TGCAGCGCCCGAGAGGGAGGGGCGCACACTGAAGCTTTCTTT.

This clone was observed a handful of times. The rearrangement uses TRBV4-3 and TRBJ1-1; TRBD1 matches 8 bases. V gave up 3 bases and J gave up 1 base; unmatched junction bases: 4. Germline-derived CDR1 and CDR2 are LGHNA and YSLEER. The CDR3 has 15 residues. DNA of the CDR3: TGCGCCAGCAGCCAGAGGACAGGGAGGAACACTGAAGCTTTCTTT. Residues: CASSQRTGRNTEAFF.